What follows describes a single T cell receptor (beta chain). These data originate in a study of T cell changes during pregnancy in multiple sclerosis. Assay: immunoSEQ multiplex PCR; the TCRdb copy retains only in-frame clones and omits some. Counted here are 35,000 or so clones, 90% to 95% occurring once; the ten biggest clones make up under 0.55%. With 0 bases clipped from V and 3 bases from J, the junction kept 12 bases outside the gene matches. The CDR3 runs to 18 residues. The germline V gene has CDR1 LNHNV and CDR2 YYDKDF (reference sequence). This TCR was recovered from a female donor with multiple sclerosis, enrolled in a pregnancy study. The specimen was CD4+ T cells from peripheral blood mononuclear cells, collected after pregnancy. The V gene is TRBV15, the J gene TRBJ1-2; 8 bases align to TRBD1. DNA for the CDR3: TGTGCCACCAGCAGAGATTATGGCAGGGGGCCCTTATACTATGGCTACACCTTC. Translating it yields CATSRDYGRGPLYYGYTF.